This TCR beta chain is from a study of identical twins. Study-wide findings and caveats: Abundant beta clonotypes from cord blood had fewer insertions, unlike memory repertoires, which showed none. Cross-sectional statistics, not tracking of the same donors, supported the conclusions.

Donors uniformly comprised healthy Caucasians. This clonotype has just a few counts. Its antigen is not identified. TCRdb ran MiXCR on the 5' RACE reads and lists one entry per CDR3 protein. The table shows roughly 710,000 distinct CDR3 sequences, with 5.5% to 6.5% occurring only once. The J segment lost 1 base and the V segment lost 6 bases, leaving 5 bases of the junction unmatched. The CDR3 loop spans 14 amino acids. This sequence joins TRBV12-3 or TRBV12-4 and TRBJ1-1, with 7 bases fitting TRBD1. This TCR derives from a man between 18 and 29 years old in good health. Sequencing was carried out using naive T cells sorted from blood. The CDR3 protein is CASRSTGRNTEAFF. In DNA form, the CDR3 reads TGTGCCAGCAGGTCGACAGGGCGGAACACTGAAGCTTTCTTT.